The rows below give T cell receptor beta chains drawn from one sample of a study of T-cell memory formation after mild COVID-19. One entry per CDR3 protein, called by TCRdb with MiXCR from the 5' RACE reads. The sample contains 200,000 to 300,000 distinct CDR3 sequences, approximately 9% of which appear only once. The sample consisted of PBMCs or a T cell subset sorted from them (not recorded which). The receptors were gathered from a man aged 18 to 30 who had mild COVID-19 (a few samples of this study predate the infection). Cell type and time point are not known. The CDR3 runs from the conserved cysteine through the conserved F or W. D genes are given only for firm matches. Expanded clones get a size class; other rows say once, few or many, or leave the size out.

d_gene: TRBD1
abundance: .
j_gene: TRBJ1-6
v_gene: TRBV11-2
CDR3nt: TGTGCCAGCAGCTTAGGCCCAGGGGGCAATTCACCCCTCCACTTT
CDR3aa: CASSLGPGGNSPLHF

d_gene: .
abundance: .
j_gene: TRBJ2-2
v_gene: TRBV15
CDR3nt: TGTGCCACCAGCAGAGAGCTGGGACGGTTGGACACCGGGGAGCTGTTTTTT
CDR3aa: CATSRELGRLDTGELFF

d_gene: TRBD1
abundance: few
j_gene: TRBJ1-5
v_gene: TRBV29-1
CDR3nt: TGCAGCGTTAGCACAGGGGGCCGCAATCAGCCCCAGCATTTT
CDR3aa: CSVSTGGRNQPQHF

d_gene: TRBD2
abundance: many
j_gene: TRBJ2-1
v_gene: TRBV5-1
CDR3nt: TGCGCCAGCAGCGCACAGTGGACGGGACTAGTTATCAATGAGCAGTTCTTC
CDR3aa: CASSAQWTGLVINEQFF

d_gene: TRBD1
abundance: few
j_gene: TRBJ2-7
v_gene: TRBV6-2/TRBV6-3
CDR3nt: TGTGCCAGCAGTACACCGGGACAGGGTTGGTACGAGCAGTACTTC
CDR3aa: CASSTPGQGWYEQYF

d_gene: .
abundance: few
j_gene: TRBJ2-4
v_gene: TRBV7-2
CDR3nt: TGTGCCAGCAGCTTTATCCGGACGGACCCGGGTAACATTCAGTACTTC
CDR3aa: CASSFIRTDPGNIQYF

d_gene: TRBD2
abundance: .
j_gene: TRBJ2-5
v_gene: TRBV3-1
CDR3nt: TGTGCCAGTAAAGCCTGGACTAGCAGCCAAGAGACCCAGTACTTC
CDR3aa: CASKAWTSSQETQYF

d_gene: .
abundance: few
j_gene: TRBJ2-7
v_gene: TRBV7-2
CDR3nt: TGTGCCAGCAGCTTAGGGGGTATTCGGTACGAGCAGTACTTC
CDR3aa: CASSLGGIRYEQYF

d_gene: TRBD2
abundance: few
j_gene: TRBJ2-2
v_gene: TRBV6-2/TRBV6-3
CDR3nt: TGTGCCAGCAGCTCTAAGCGGGGAAGCGGCACCGGGGAGCTGTTTTTT
CDR3aa: CASSSKRGSGTGELFF

d_gene: .
abundance: .
j_gene: TRBJ1-2
v_gene: TRBV6-1
CDR3nt: TGTGCCAGCAGATCGAGGGGTGATAGCGATGGCTACACCTTC
CDR3aa: CASRSRGDSDGYTF

d_gene: .
abundance: .
j_gene: TRBJ2-5
v_gene: TRBV7-2
CDR3nt: TGTGCCAGCAGCTTAGACATCCGGGAGACCCAGTACTTC
CDR3aa: CASSLDIRETQYF

d_gene: TRBD1
abundance: few
j_gene: TRBJ2-5
v_gene: TRBV29-1
CDR3nt: TGCAGCGTTAGGGGGCCTCAAGAGACCCAGTACTTC
CDR3aa: CSVRGPQETQYF

d_gene: TRBD1
abundance: .
j_gene: TRBJ2-6
v_gene: TRBV20-1
CDR3nt: TGCAGTGCGGCCGGGACAGGGGCCCCTGGGGCCAACGTCCTGACTTTC
CDR3aa: CSAAGTGAPGANVLTF

d_gene: .
abundance: .
j_gene: TRBJ2-1
v_gene: TRBV12-3/TRBV12-4
CDR3nt: TGTGCCAGCAGCCCCATGAGGAACAATGAGCAGTTCTTC
CDR3aa: CASSPMRNNEQFF

d_gene: .
abundance: many
j_gene: TRBJ1-6
v_gene: TRBV4-1
CDR3nt: TGCGCCAGCAGCCATCCAGTGGGCGGTCAAGGTGGCCTCCACTTT
CDR3aa: CASSHPVGGQGGLHF

d_gene: .
abundance: few
j_gene: TRBJ1-4
v_gene: TRBV11-2
CDR3nt: TGTGCCAGCAGCCCCCACCCAGAGAATGAAAAACTGTTTTTT
CDR3aa: CASSPHPENEKLFF

d_gene: .
abundance: few
j_gene: TRBJ2-5
v_gene: TRBV5-1
CDR3nt: TGCGCCAGCAGCGGGACGAGGTTCCAAGAGACCCAGTACTTC
CDR3aa: CASSGTRFQETQYF